The next 30 T cell receptor beta chains were all read from a single sample in a study of T cell clonality in common variable immunodeficiency. Measured with immunoSEQ multiplex PCR; TCRdb has only the in-frame clones, and not every one. The sample presents tens of thousands of clones, none singletons. The sequenced sample was peripheral blood mononuclear cells. The source of these receptors is a person aged 18-69 years in good health.

In this sample, this clone turned up many times. The read halts 3 residues ahead of the CDR3 end, with the missing end drawn from the germline J gene. V usage is TRBV7-8 and J usage is TRBJ2-7, with 7 bases identical to TRBD2. There are 15 residues in the CDR3. Germline V gene sequence: CDR1 SGHVS, CDR2 FQNEAQ. V gave up 6 bases and J gave up 5 bases; unmatched junction bases: 13. CDR3 DNA (partial): TGTGCCAGCAGGGCCCGTTGGCGCGGGAGCGACGAG. This sequence encodes CASRARWRGSDE. The CDR3 reads in full as CASRARWRGSDEQYF.

In its sample, this clone was seen many times. The read stops 3 residues short of the end of the CDR3; the missing end is completed from the germline J gene. This rearrangement joins TRBV5-4 to TRBJ2-3, with 9 bases fitting TRBD1. Germline loops: CDR1 SGHNT, CDR2 YYREEE (reference sequence). The ends lost 2 bases at V and 4 bases at J; junction bases unmatched: 5. This CDR3 is built from 15 residues. The chain's CDR3 is CASSLDRGSADTQYF. Incomplete CDR3 DNA: TGTGCCAGCAGCTTAGACAGGGGGAGCGCAGATACG.

This clone occurred many times. The sequence runs out 3 residues before the end of the CDR3; the remainder is reconstructed from the germline J gene. The chain employs TRBV12-3 or TRBV12-4 and TRBJ2-3, with a weak D call TRBD2 (6 bases). This CDR3 is 15 amino acids long. The V end lost 6 bases, the J end lost 0 bases, and 13 bases lay between the germline ends. The covered CDR3 bases are TGTGCCAGCAGCAAAAGCGGGTTCAGCACAGATACG. Residues: CASSKSGFSTDT. The CDR3 reads in full as CASSKSGFSTDTQYF.

This clone was counted ten times or more. The observed sequence ends 3 residues before the CDR3 terminus, with the missing tail filled in from the germline J gene. The V gene is TRBV5-5, the J gene TRBJ1-1; maybe TRBD1 (5 bases). The germline V gene encodes CDR1 SGHKS and CDR2 YYEKEE (reference sequence). V lost 0 bases and J 0 bases, leaving 9 bases between the germline ends. The CDR3 runs to 15 residues. CDR3 bases read: TGTGCCAGCAGCTTGGTTCCAGGGCTGAACACTGAA. This translates into CASSLVPGLNTE. The whole CDR3 protein is CASSLVPGLNTEAFF.

This clone was observed many times. The CDR3 end is not reached by the read, which stops 3 residues before it; the germline J gene fills it in. This sequence joins TRBV24-1 and TRBJ2-7; tentative D call: TRBD2 (7 bases). This CDR3 is 13 amino acids long. The V end lost 5 bases, the J end lost 3 bases, and 10 bases lay between the germline ends. CDR1 is KGHDR, CDR2 SFDVKD, per germline. CDR3 sequence: CATSAGGLYEQYF. The CDR3 DNA, read in part, is TGTGCCACCAGTGCCGGGGGGCTCTACGAG.

This clone was recorded many times. The read falls 3 residues short of the CDR3 end, and the missing part is taken from the germline J gene. The chain is built from TRBV6-1 and TRBJ1-1; D unclear. This CDR3 comprises 15 residues. V shed 4 bases and J shed 0 bases, with 12 bases lying between them. CDR1 is MNHNS and CDR2 is SASEGT in the germline V gene. Incomplete CDR3 DNA: TGTGCCAGCAGTGTCCACAGCGGGATGAACACTGAA. Translated: CASSVHSGMNTE. The full CDR3 is CASSVHSGMNTEAFF.

This clone was seen more than once but under ten times. The read ends 3 residues early relative to the CDR3; the germline J gene fills the gap. The chain has TRBV7-3 and TRBJ2-1, with 11 nucleotides matching TRBD1. The CDR3 consists of 15 residues. Germline CDR1 and CDR2: SGHTA and FQGTGA. J lost 5 bases, V lost 6 bases, and 6 bases had no gene match. Incomplete CDR3 DNA: TGTGCCAGCAGTGAGGACAGGGGGCTAAACAATGAG. Its translation is CASSEDRGLNNE. The full CDR3 protein is CASSEDRGLNNEQFF.

This clone has at least ten counts. Coverage ceases 3 residues before the CDR3 finishes, and the germline J gene fills in the end. The chain is built from TRBV19 and TRBJ2-1; D perhaps matches TRBD2 (5 bases). The CDR3 has 15 amino acids. V lost 4 bases and J 1 base, leaving 11 bases between the germline ends. Germline V lookup: CDR1 LNHDA, CDR2 SQIVND (reference sequence). The CDR3 here is CASSTDPGSYNEQFF. CDR3 bases read: TGTGCCAGTAGTACCGACCCGGGGTCCTACAATGAG. Full variable domain (remainder filled in from reference TRBV19 and TRBJ2-1): DGGITQSPKYLFRKEGQNVTLSCEQNLNHDAMYWYRQDPGQGLRLIYYSQIVNDFQKGDIAEGYSVSREKKESFPLTVTSAQKNPTAFYLCASSTDPGSYNEQFFGPGTRLTVL.

This clone has a count of ten or more. The read ends 3 residues before the CDR3 terminus; that terminus is restored from the germline J gene. The rearrangement uses TRBV20-1 and TRBJ1-2, with D tentatively TRBD1 (6 bases). CDR1 is DFQATT and CDR2 is SNEGSKA in the germline V gene (reference sequence). The CDR3 totals 15 residues. The V gene lost 0 bases and the J gene lost 6 bases, with 17 bases spanning the gap. The CDR3 sequence is CSARELTGSPDGYTF. The sequenced part of the CDR3 DNA is TGCAGTGCTAGAGAACTGACAGGATCCCCTGATGGC.

There are many counts of this clone. This CDR3 reads CASSYLAASTDTQYF. The CDR3 bases that were read are TGTGCCAGCAGTTACCTAGCGGCCAGCACAGATACG. V gene TRBV6-2 or TRBV6-3 combines with J gene TRBJ2-3; 7 positions match TRBD2. With the read ending 3 residues before the CDR3 end, the germline J gene is used to fill in that end. Germline V lookup: CDR1 MNHEY, CDR2 SVGEGT. There are 15 residues in the CDR3. V lost 2 bases, J lost 0 bases, and 2 bases stayed unmatched.

This clone has ten or more counts. The CDR3 end falls 3 residues outside the read, so it is completed with the germline J gene. V and J are TRBV9 and TRBJ2-1, with D maybe TRBD2 (6 bases). The CDR3 runs 16 residues. The V end lost 0 bases, the J end lost 3 bases, and 13 bases lay between the germline ends. Germline CDR1 reads SGDLS; CDR2 reads YYNGEE. CDR3 DNA, as far as it was read: TGTGCCAGCAGCGTAGACCGGGACTTCTTCTACAATGAG. Translation: CASSVDRDFFYNE. The complete CDR3 reads CASSVDRDFFYNEQFF.

This clone appeared many times. The sequence runs out 3 residues before the end of the CDR3; the remainder is reconstructed from the germline J gene. This sequence joins TRBV19 and TRBJ2-7; 8 bases fit TRBD1. This CDR3 contains 14 residues. The ends lost 5 bases at V and 3 bases at J; junction bases unmatched: 6. CDR1 and CDR2 (germline): LNHDA, SQIVND (reference sequence). The CDR3: CASSSGQGSYEQYF. The covered CDR3 bases are TGTGCCAGTAGTTCCGGACAGGGAAGCTACGAG.

A few counts support this clone. Possible read error: a much larger clone is one base away. The read ends 3 residues before the CDR3 terminus; that terminus is restored from the germline J gene. The chain joins TRBV20-1 to TRBJ1-4, with D possibly matching TRBD1 (6 bases). CDR1 is DFQATT and CDR2 is SNEGSKA in the germline V gene (reference sequence). The CDR3 has 17 residues. The CDR3 sequence: CSARDRRGSSGANVLFF. Partial CDR3 DNA: TGCAGTGCTAGAGATAGGAGGGGGAGCTCTGGGGCCAACGTA.

At least ten counts were recorded for this clone. Sequencing ends 3 residues short of the CDR3 end; the germline J gene provides the rest. The rearrangement uses TRBV5-1 and TRBJ1-2, with 9 nucleotides matching TRBD1. J gave up 5 bases and V 4 bases, and 9 bases lay outside the gene matches. CDR1 is SGHRS, CDR2 YFSETQ, per germline. The CDR3 consists of 15 residues. CDR3 loop: CASSQVGDRDYGYTF. The sequenced part of the CDR3 DNA is TGCGCCAGCAGCCAAGTGGGGGACAGGGATTATGGC. Drawing the rest from reference TRBV5-1 and TRBJ1-2, the complete variable domain is KAGVTQTPRYLIKTRGQQVTLSCSPISGHRSVSWYQQTPGQGLQFLFEYFSETQRNKGNFPGRFSGRQFSNSRSEMNVSTLELGDSALYLCASSQVGDRDYGYTFGSGTRLTVV.

Ten or more counts support this clone. The read terminates 3 residues before the CDR3 end, so the remaining end is supplied by the germline J gene. This chain uses TRBV2 with TRBJ2-2, with TRBD2 as a possible D gene (5 bases). Trimming removed 1 base at V and 6 bases at J, with 9 bases between. The CDR3 is 14 amino acids. Germline V lookup: CDR1 SNHLY, CDR2 FYNNEI. The DNA read from the CDR3 is TGTGCCAGCAGTGAAGGGGCTAGCCCCGGGGAG. As protein: CASSEGASPGE. The whole CDR3 reads CASSEGASPGELFF.

This clone has at least ten counts. From the germline J gene comes the end of the CDR3, since the read stops 3 residues before it. The chain couples TRBV19 to TRBJ1-2; D uncertain. From germline, CDR1 is LNHDA and CDR2 SQIVND (reference sequence). There are 13 residues in the CDR3. The CDR3 bases that were read are TGTGCCAGTAGTATACAAGGCAGACTGGGC. It yields the protein CASSIQGRLG. The whole CDR3 sequence reads CASSIQGRLGYTF.

This clone was found a few times. From the germline J gene comes the end of the CDR3, since the read stops 3 residues before it. The gene calls are TRBV5-1 and TRBJ2-1; 10 nucleotides match TRBD2. This CDR3 region has 15 residues. CDR1 is SGHRS and CDR2 is YFSETQ in the germline V gene. Germline trimming cut 4 bases from V and 6 bases from J; bases unmatched to any gene: 7. The CDR3 here is CASSLAGVIPNEQFF. The sequenced CDR3 bases are TGCGCCAGCAGCCTAGCGGGAGTGATCCCCAATGAG.

Ten or more counts support this clone. The missing CDR3 end, 3 residues past where the read stops, is filled in from the germline J gene. This chain connects TRBV4-2 to TRBJ2-1; the match to TRBD2 covers 11 bases. The CDR3 is 21 amino acids. The ends lost 4 bases at V and 4 bases at J; junction bases unmatched: 21. Germline V gene lookup returns CDR1 LGHNA and CDR2 YNFKEQ. The chain's CDR3 is CASSPSIVGTSGRGGYNEQFF. The part of the CDR3 DNA that was read is TGTGCCAGCAGCCCATCTATTGTTGGGACTAGCGGCCGGGGGGGGTACAATGAG.

The table lists this clone with many counts. The read is 3 residues too short to cover the CDR3 end, so that end is filled in from the germline J gene. The chain has TRBV5-4 and TRBJ2-1; 10 bases line up with TRBD1. CDR3 length: 15 amino acids. Germline CDR1 SGHNT, CDR2 YYREEE (reference sequence). The ends lost 4 bases at V and 6 bases at J; junction bases unmatched: 7. The CDR3 protein is CASSEGQGKINEQFF. The sequenced CDR3 bases are TGTGCCAGCAGCGAGGGACAGGGGAAAATCAATGAG.

This clone was detected many times. With the read ending 3 residues before the CDR3 end, the germline J gene is used to fill in that end. The rearrangement links TRBV29-1 to TRBJ2-5; possibly TRBD2 for D (6 bases). The germline V gene has CDR1 SQVTM and CDR2 ANQGSEA. This CDR3 spans 14 amino acids. Trimming cost V 8 bases and J 5 bases, with 21 bases left between them. CDR3 bases read: TGCAGCAAGAGTAGCGGAGGACTCGGGGAGACC. It encodes CSKSSGGLGET. The whole CDR3 region reads CSKSSGGLGETQYF.

This clone appeared many times. The read is 3 residues too short to cover the CDR3 end, so that end is filled in from the germline J gene. This chain joins TRBV2 and TRBJ2-1, with 9 bases matching TRBD1. V dropped 5 bases and J dropped 5; count of bases not matched to a gene: 10. The CDR3 covers 16 residues. Germline values: CDR1 SNHLY, CDR2 FYNNEI. The CDR3 bases that were read are TGTGCCAGCAGTTCCCCCAACAGGGGGCACAACAATGAG. Its protein is CASSSPNRGHNNE. Given in full, the CDR3 is CASSSPNRGHNNEQFF. Full variable domain (rest looked up from reference TRBV2 and TRBJ2-1): EPEVTQTPSHQVTQMGQEVILRCVPISNHLYFYWYRQILGQKVEFLVSFYNNEISEKSEIFDDQFSVERPDGSNFTLKIRSTKLEDSAMYFCASSSPNRGHNNEQFFGPGTRLTVL.

This clone was seen many times. The sequenced part of the CDR3 DNA is TGTGCCAGCAGCTTAGTAGCTACGACTGAA. Translation gives CASSLVATTE. The complete CDR3 protein is CASSLVATTEAFF. The chain combines TRBV11-2 with TRBJ1-1; D remains ambiguous. The read ends 3 residues before the CDR3 terminus; that terminus is restored from the germline J gene. The CDR3 extends over 13 amino acids. Per the germline V gene, CDR1 is SGHAT and CDR2 is FQNNGV. V was shortened by 1 base and J by 5 bases, with 8 bases between the two germline ends.

This clone was detected ten times or more. The read ends 3 residues before the CDR3 terminus; that terminus is restored from the germline J gene. The chain is built from TRBV19 and TRBJ1-5; D not resolved. The CDR3 is 14 amino acids. Per germline, CDR1 LNHDA and CDR2 SQIVND (reference sequence). The V gene lost 5 bases and the J gene lost 1 base, with 9 bases spanning the gap. This chain's CDR3 is CASSVFQSNQPQHF. Partial CDR3 DNA: TGTGCCAGTAGTGTGTTTCAGAGCAATCAGCCC.

This clone was observed many times. Read coverage stops 3 residues before the CDR3 terminus; the germline J gene supplies the remainder. The V call is TRBV11-3, the J call TRBJ2-2, with D maybe TRBD2 (7 bases). The CDR3 sequence is 15 residues long. CDR1 and CDR2 (germline): SGHNT, YENEEA. V was pared by 5 bases and J by 2 bases, with 12 bases between. Incomplete CDR3 DNA: TGTGCCAGCAGCGGGAGGGACACCAACACCGGGGAG. Residues: CASSGRDTNTGE. The whole CDR3 is CASSGRDTNTGELFF. Drawing the rest from reference TRBV11-3 and TRBJ2-2, the complete variable domain is EAGVVQSPRYKIIEKKQPVAFWCNPISGHNTLYWYLQNLGQGPELLIRYENEEAVDDSQLPKDRFSAERLKGVDSTLKIQPAELGDSAVYLCASSGRDTNTGELFFGEGSRLTVL.

There are many counts of this clone. The CDR3 goes on 3 residues after the read ends, and that part is filled in from the germline J gene. The chain uses TRBV9 and TRBJ2-7, with D possibly matching TRBD2 (6 bases). The germline CDR1 and CDR2 sequences are SGDLS and YYNGEE. V lost 0 bases and J lost 6, with 16 bases in between. The CDR3 consists of 15 residues. The CDR3 sequence: CASSVDGGVSSEQYF. The CDR3 bases that were read are TGTGCCAGCAGCGTAGACGGGGGAGTGTCGTCCGAG. The full variable domain, rest sourced from reference TRBV9 and TRBJ2-7, is DSGVTQTPKHLITATGQRVTLRCSPRSGDLSVYWYQQSLDQGLQFLIQYYNGEERAKGNILERFSAQQFPDLHSELNLSSLELGDSALYFCASSVDGGVSSEQYFGPGTRLTVT.

This clone was detected ten times or more. The read finishes 3 residues shy of the CDR3 end, and the germline J gene is used to complete it. This sequence joins TRBV4-2 and TRBJ2-2; TRBD2 aligns across 10 bases. Germline CDR1 is LGHNA and CDR2 is YNFKEQ. The CDR3 extends over 19 amino acids. V lost 0 bases and J lost 0; bases outside the gene matches: 7. CDR3 DNA, as far as it was read: TGTGCCAGCAGCCAAGATACTAGCGGGGACCTATCGAACACCGGGGAG. It is translated as CASSQDTSGDLSNTGE. The full CDR3 reads CASSQDTSGDLSNTGELFF.

This clone has ten or more counts. The sequenced fragment ends 3 residues before the CDR3 boundary, so the rest is inferred from the germline J gene. The V and J genes are TRBV28 and TRBJ2-4; 9 bases map to TRBD1. The junction had 8 bases not matched to a gene; V was cut back by 5 bases and J by 9 bases. Germline assignment: CDR1 MDHEN and CDR2 SYDVKM. The CDR3 has 14 amino acids. Partial CDR3 DNA: TGTGCCAGCAGTCCGGGACAGGGCTATGGCATT. It codes for CASSPGQGYGI. The complete CDR3 reads CASSPGQGYGIQYF. Combining the CDR3 with reference TRBV28 and TRBJ2-4 gives the whole variable domain DVKVTQSSRYLVKRTGEKVFLECVQDMDHENMFWYRQDPGLGLRLIYFSYDVKMKEKGDIPEGYSVSREKKERFSLILESASTNQTSMYLCASSPGQGYGIQYFGAGTRLSVL.

There are many counts of this clone. The read terminates 3 residues ahead of where the CDR3 ends, so the germline J gene completes it. V gene TRBV20-1 combines with J gene TRBJ2-3; 7 bases align to TRBD2. This CDR3 is built from 15 residues. Germline CDR1 and CDR2: DFQATT and SNEGSKA (reference sequence). The V gene end was trimmed by 0 bases and the J gene end by 0 bases; junction bases not matched to a gene: 3. CDR3 loop: CSARDTSVSTDTQYF. The CDR3 DNA, read in part, is TGCAGTGCTAGAGATACTAGCGTTAGCACAGATACG.

This clone showed up many times. The DNA ends 3 residues before the CDR3 does, and the rest of the CDR3 is filled in from the germline J gene. The J gene is TRBJ1-2, the V gene TRBV30, with D perhaps matching TRBD1 (6 bases). CDR1 is GTSNPN and CDR2 is SVGIG in the germline V gene (reference sequence). V was shortened by 1 base and J by 7 bases, with 13 bases between the two germline ends. The CDR3 runs to 13 residues. Partial CDR3 DNA: TGTGCCTGGAGTGCTATACAGGGATTTGGC. Amino acids: CAWSAIQGFG. The complete CDR3 reads CAWSAIQGFGYTF.

This clone was recorded many times. Coverage ceases 3 residues before the CDR3 finishes, and the germline J gene fills in the end. The chain couples TRBV4-1 to TRBJ2-3; D unresolved. This CDR3 contains 14 residues. Germline values: CDR1 MGHRA, CDR2 YSYEKL. V lost 0 bases and J 4 bases, leaving 8 bases between the germline ends. The DNA read from the CDR3 is TGCGCCAGCAGCCAAGAAACCCAGGCAGATACG. Amino acid sequence: CASSQETQADT. From start to end, the CDR3 is CASSQETQADTQYF.